This TCR beta chain was retrieved from a study of blood T cell repertoires in COVID-19 (dated by TCRdb to about 2020). As for the study more broadly: Collaborator samples came from the United States, Italy and Spain and covered acute and convalescent phases of COVID-19. The material from the prospective study consisted of cDNA or gDNA derived from T cells, B-cell-depleted T cells, or PBMCs. Deeply sampled blood TCRbeta repertoires from subjects exposed to, actively infected with, or recovered from COVID-19 were included in the dataset. The repertoires were made available in a free public database intended to serve as a resource for research on the immune response to SARS-CoV-2. Samples came from the ongoing ImmuneRACE study (first 160 participants) plus 1,254 subjects from 6 global collaborators. Sample metadata almost always included a de-identified subject ID, COVID-19 status, age in years and sex. Where available, HLA class I and class II types were obtained from metadata supplied by the sample provider rather than from assay-based typing.

The CDR3 sequence holds 14 residues, the cysteine and phenylalanine included. Only CDR3 DNA remains: 42 bases, in frame from the first base. Deletion took 6 bases off V and 4 bases off J, with a span of 15 bases between the germline ends. CDR1 and CDR2 are read off the germline V gene (reference sequence) as MNHNY and SVGAGI. Another Seattle source contributed samples from volunteer blood donors who had recovered from COVID-19. The collaborating institutions used their own protocols to collect whole blood in K2EDTA tubes. For TCRbeta analysis, collaborators shipped samples in one of three forms: frozen whole blood, isolated PBMCs, or DNA extracted from either of those sample types. This clone was found a few times. Its specific antigen is unknown. No clone much larger than this one lies a single base away; base qualities are absent. TCRbeta CDR3 regions were amplified from genomic DNA by means of the immunoSEQ Assay, a bias-controlled multiplex PCR. In the paper's pipeline: Within the assay, amplification of reference gene primers was used to estimate how many nucleated cells each sample contained. Sequence reads were collapsed and filtered to measure the absolute abundance of every unique TCRbeta CDR3 rearrangement. Productive Simpson clonality was computed per sample as the square root of Simpson's diversity index over productive rearrangements. The source is immuneACCESS, and TCRdb retained only in-frame sequences with V and J called. Part of the clones is not carried over; for the studies checked, unresolved V genes explain less than half of this, and the remainder is unexplained. V and J calls and clone size are those listed in that table; D and trimming were worked out from the DNA. The table for this sample lists over 95,000 clones; about 88% of them were counted only once. In total, the top ten clones hold over 6.5% of the sample.

General conclusions and limits of the study: The amount of clinical and demographic metadata varied by source and participant and was provided uncurated.

Sequenced sample: peripheral blood. The sequence is built from TRBV6-6 and TRBJ1-1; a tentative D match to TRBD1 spans 6 bases. The source of this sequence is a woman in her seventies who had recovered from COVID-19. CDR3 loop: CASSSHRGGTEAFF. At the DNA level, the sequence is TGTGCCAGCAGCTCACACCGAGGGGGCACTGAAGCTTTCTTT.